The 24 T cell receptor beta chains below were found in one sample sequenced in a study of CD8+CD57+ T cells in acquired aplastic anemia. The patients chosen for sequencing had shown expansion of CD8+CD57+ cells (detected by flow cytometry). Investigators profiled TCR beta VDJ and CDR3 from genomic DNA template. TCRdb analysed the reads with MiXCR anew, one entry per CDR3 protein. The table shows over 150,000 distinct CDR3 sequences, with roughly 63% occurring only once. Source material: sorted CD4+, CD8+, or CD8+CD57+ T cells (not recorded which) from PBMCs. The receptors come from a human donor with aplastic anemia.

V usage is TRBV20-1 and J usage is TRBJ1-6; TRBD1 agrees at 7 bases. Trimming cost V 6 bases and J 5 bases; bases outside gene matches: 7. CDR3 length equals 14 residues. Germline lookup yields CDR1 DFQATT and CDR2 SNEGSKA (reference sequence). The CDR3: CSANPGQNNSPLHF. DNA for the CDR3: TGCAGTGCGAACCCGGGACAGAATAATTCACCCCTCCACTTT.

In this sample, this clonotype turned up many times. V is TRBV19 and J is TRBJ1-6; possible D gene TRBD1, 5 bases. Germline V gene data show CDR1 as LNHDA and CDR2 as SQIVND (reference sequence). The ends were cut back, 3 bases at V and 8 bases at J, with 17 bases in the middle. CDR3 length equals 16 residues. CDR3 coding DNA: TGTGCCAGTAGTATCTGGTCGGGGGACTTCGATTCACCCCTCCACTTT. The encoded protein is CASSIWSGDFDSPLHF. The variable domain in full, completed from reference TRBV19 and TRBJ1-6, reads DGGITQSPKYLFRKEGQNVTLSCEQNLNHDAMYWYRQDPGQGLRLIYYSQIVNDFQKGDIAEGYSVSREKKESFPLTVTSAQKNPTAFYLCASSIWSGDFDSPLHFGNGTRLTVT.

As for this clonotype: The germline gene is not matched at one end of the junction; a read error may be the cause. CDR3 sequence reads: CASMDQGTDTQYF. The CDR3 region has the DNA TGTGCCAGCATGGATCAGGGCACAGATACGCAGTATTTC. This rearrangement joins TRBV2 to TRBJ2-3, with D possibly being TRBD1 (5 bases). Germline-derived CDR1 and CDR2 are SNHLY and FYNNEI. This CDR3 region has 13 residues.

The J gene is TRBJ2-5, the V gene TRBV7-8; 7 bases map to TRBD1. V was clipped by 5 bases and J by 2 bases; unmatched bases: 8. The CDR3 runs to 15 residues. Germline V gene sequence: CDR1 SGHVS, CDR2 FQNEAQ. The CDR3 DNA follows: TGTGCCAGCAGCCCACCGGACAGGCTACAAGAGACCCAGTACTTC. Amino acids: CASSPPDRLQETQYF.

This clonotype was recorded a few times. The J gene is TRBJ2-7, the V gene TRBV14, with a weak D call TRBD1 (6 bases). Deletions cut 4 bases from V and 2 bases from J, with 9 bases between. CDR1 is SGHDN and CDR2 is FVKESK in the germline V gene. The CDR3 contains 13 residues. CDR3 sequence: CASSLRGAYEQYF. The CDR3 DNA reads TGTGCCAGCAGCCTCAGGGGAGCCTACGAGCAGTACTTC.

The CDR3 region is CASSIEQIGGYTF. The CDR3, as DNA: TGTGCCAGTAGTATCGAACAGATCGGCGGCTACACCTTC. The V and J genes are TRBV19 and TRBJ1-2; D unresolved. This CDR3 spans 13 amino acids. Germline values: CDR1 LNHDA, CDR2 SQIVND (reference sequence). V was trimmed by 3 bases and J by 8 bases, leaving 13 bases between them. The variable domain in full, completed from reference TRBV19 and TRBJ1-2, reads DGGITQSPKYLFRKEGQNVTLSCEQNLNHDAMYWYRQDPGQGLRLIYYSQIVNDFQKGDIAEGYSVSREKKESFPLTVTSAQKNPTAFYLCASSIEQIGGYTFGSGTRLTVV.

This chain uses TRBV7-3 with TRBJ2-3, with 8 bases matching TRBD2. The V gene end was trimmed by 5 bases and the J gene end by 1 base; junction bases not matched to a gene: 2. The CDR3 runs 14 residues. Looked up from germline, CDR1 is SGHTA and CDR2 is FQGTGA. CDR3 protein: CASSPTSGTDTQYF. DNA for the CDR3: TGTGCCAGCAGCCCGACTAGCGGCACAGATACGCAGTATTTT. Filled out from reference TRBV7-3 and TRBJ2-3, the complete variable domain reads GAGVSQTPSNKVTEKGKYVELRCDPISGHTALYWYRQSLGQGPEFLIYFQGTGAADDSGLPNDRFFAVRPEGSVSTLKIQRTERGDSAVYLCASSPTSGTDTQYFGPGTRLTVL.

This clonotype was seen at least ten times. DNA for the CDR3: TGTGCCAGTAGTATAGAAGGGATCACTGAAGCTTTCTTT. As protein: CASSIEGITEAFF. The rearrangement uses TRBV19 and TRBJ1-1; unclear D gene. Germline CDR1 is LNHDA and CDR2 is SQIVND (reference sequence). This CDR3 region has 13 residues. The ends were cut back, 0 bases at V and 4 bases at J, with 6 bases in the middle.

The chain employs TRBV15 and TRBJ2-7; 8 positions match TRBD1. The CDR3 is 16 amino acids. Trimming took 0 bases from V and 3 from J; bases not matched to a gene: 7. The germline gives CDR1 LNHNV, CDR2 YYDKDF (reference sequence). Here the CDR3 reads CATSRETGAADYEQYF. In DNA, the CDR3 is TGTGCCACCAGCAGAGAGACAGGGGCGGCTGACTACGAGCAGTACTTC. Full variable domain (outside the CDR3, taken from reference TRBV15 and TRBJ2-7): DAMVIQNPRYQVTQFGKPVTLSCSQTLNHNVMYWYQQKSSQAPKLLFHYYDKDFNNEADTPDNFQSRRPNTSFCFLDIRSPGLGDTAMYLCATSRETGAADYEQYFGPGTRLTVT.

The chain carries TRBV10-3 and TRBJ2-5; tentatively, D is TRBD2 (6 bases). V lost 0 bases to trimming and J lost 7 bases, with 12 bases between them. CDR1 and CDR2 from the germline V gene are ENHRY and SYGVKD. The CDR3 contains 14 residues. CDR3 in amino acids: CAISESRSGGTQYF. In DNA form, the CDR3 reads TGTGCCATCAGTGAGTCCCGTAGCGGCGGGACCCAGTACTTC.

This chain links TRBV2 with TRBJ2-2; D ambiguous. This CDR3 contains 15 residues. V gave up 7 bases and J gave up 0 bases, with 12 bases separating them. Germline CDR1 reads SNHLY; CDR2 reads FYNNEI. CDR3 sequence (DNA): TGTGCCAGCAAAGAGCAGGCTTCGAACACCGGGGAGCTGTTTTTT. It translates to CASKEQASNTGELFF.

The chain links TRBV11-3 to TRBJ2-5; either TRBD1 or TRBD2 may fit D (5 bases each). Germline lookup yields CDR1 SGHNT and CDR2 YENEEA. Trimming took off 4 bases at V and 4 bases at J, with 10 bases between the two ends. This CDR3 has 13 residues. The CDR3 bases are TGTGCCAGCAGCTATACTAGGGGAGAGACCCAGTACTTC. It yields the protein CASSYTRGETQYF.

Only a few counts were recorded for this clonotype. The rearrangement joins TRBV9 to TRBJ1-3, with unresolved D. Germline V gives CDR1 SGDLS, CDR2 YYNGEE. Trimming stripped 5 bases from V and 3 bases from J, with 9 bases between. The CDR3 consists of 13 residues. DNA of the CDR3: TGTGCCAGCAGGCTTGAGGGTGGAAACACCATATATTTT. This sequence encodes CASRLEGGNTIYF.

The J gene is TRBJ2-2, the V gene TRBV2; TRBD1 is a possible D gene (8 bases). This CDR3 is built from 13 residues. The germline CDR1 and CDR2 sequences are SNHLY and FYNNEI. V dropped 6 bases and J dropped 6 bases, with 11 bases sitting between them. CDR3 DNA sequence: TGTGCCAGCAGAACAGGGGGGGCCGGGGAGCTGTTTTTT. Protein sequence: CASRTGGAGELFF.

V gene TRBV9 combines with J gene TRBJ1-1; the D gene is possibly TRBD1 (5 bases). Trimming stripped 2 bases from V and 6 bases from J, with 11 bases between. CDR3 length: 13 amino acids. CDR1 is SGDLS and CDR2 is YYNGEE in the germline V gene. As DNA, the CDR3 is TGTGCCAGCAGCGTGTGGGGACTAGCTGAAGCTTTCTTT. Protein product: CASSVWGLAEAFF.

This clonotype has ten or more counts. CDR3 loop: CASSQGTRGPTSYEQYF. Written as DNA, the CDR3 is TGCGCCAGCAGCCAGGGGACCAGGGGGCCTACCTCCTACGAGCAGTACTTC. The genes are TRBV4-1 and TRBJ2-7; 8 bases map to TRBD1. The CDR3 is 17 residues long. V dropped 3 bases and J dropped 0; count of bases not matched to a gene: 10. Germline V gene sequence: CDR1 MGHRA, CDR2 YSYEKL.

This clonotype turned up a few times. The chain links TRBV7-8 to TRBJ2-5; 7 bases are shared with TRBD1. V was pared by 6 bases and J by 2 bases, with 6 bases of the junction left unmatched. The CDR3 length is 14 residues. Germline V gene data show CDR1 as SGHVS and CDR2 as FQNEAQ. The chain's CDR3 is CASRPTGDQETQYF. CDR3 nucleotides: TGTGCCAGCAGGCCTACAGGGGATCAAGAGACCCAGTACTTC.

The rearrangement joins TRBV20-1 to TRBJ2-5; weak D call: TRBD2 (5 bases). V dropped 1 base and J dropped 5 bases, with 14 bases sitting between them. The CDR3 has 14 amino acids. The germline V gene has CDR1 DFQATT and CDR2 SNEGSKA (reference sequence). The CDR3 loop reads CSARVIGEGETQYF. The CDR3 DNA follows: TGCAGTGCTAGAGTAATCGGGGAAGGGGAGACCCAGTACTTC.

The sample holds many counts of this clonotype. This chain connects TRBV4-1 to TRBJ2-1, with unresolved D. This CDR3 comprises 13 residues. Germline-derived CDR1 and CDR2 are MGHRA and YSYEKL. Trimming took off 2 bases at V and 9 bases at J, with 11 bases between the two ends. Here the CDR3 reads CASSQPGLSEQFF. CDR3 bases: TGCGCCAGCAGCCAACCCGGGCTTAGTGAGCAGTTCTTC.

The V and J genes are TRBV3-1 and TRBJ1-1; tentative D call: TRBD1 (6 bases). Trimming took 4 bases from V and 3 from J, leaving 9 bases between them. Germline CDR1 LGHDT, CDR2 YNNKEL (reference sequence). The CDR3 length is 13 residues. The CDR3 DNA reads as TGTGCCAGCAGCCTAGGACAGTACACTGAAGCTTTCTTT. It codes for CASSLGQYTEAFF.

The chain has TRBV7-8 and TRBJ2-7, with a tentative D call TRBD1 (6 bases). The CDR3 is 12 amino acids. Trimming removed 6 bases from V and 2 bases from J, with 8 bases in between. CDR1 and CDR2 from the germline V gene are SGHVS and FQNEAQ. The CDR3 loop reads CASRDRTYEQYF. CDR3 nucleotide sequence: TGTGCCAGCAGGGACAGAACCTACGAGCAGTACTTC.

V and J are TRBV6-1 and TRBJ2-5; 7 bases align to TRBD1. This CDR3 has 13 amino acids. V shed 5 bases, J shed 6 bases, and the junction held 6 bases outside the gene matches. The germline CDR1 and CDR2 sequences are MNHNS and SASEGT. CDR3 sequence: CASSRQGWKTQYF. DNA for the CDR3: TGTGCCAGCAGTAGACAGGGATGGAAGACCCAGTACTTC.

This clonotype was seen once. This sequence joins TRBV5-1 and TRBJ2-3; 9 bases agree with TRBD2. The junction had 5 bases not matched to a gene; V was cut back by 4 bases and J by 2 bases. The CDR3 contains 15 residues. From germline, CDR1 is SGHRS and CDR2 YFSETQ. CDR3 sequence: CASSISGSSTDTQYF. The CDR3 DNA reads as TGCGCCAGCAGCATTAGCGGGAGCTCCACAGATACGCAGTATTTT.

This clonotype was seen at least ten times. V is TRBV7-9 and J is TRBJ2-7, with 7 bases lining up with TRBD1. The CDR3 covers 14 residues. Germline CDR1 and CDR2: SEHNR and FQNEAQ (reference sequence). Trimming took 5 bases from V and 3 from J; bases not matched to a gene: 7. Here the CDR3 reads CASSPWGQNYEQYF. The CDR3, as DNA: TGTGCCAGCAGCCCATGGGGACAGAACTACGAGCAGTACTTC.